These 30 T cell receptor beta chains originate from one sample sequenced in a study of shared clonotypes between healthy human individuals. The table came from immunoSEQ multiplex PCR; TCRdb's copy has only in-frame clones and leaves some out. The sample consists of 950,000 to 1,100,000 clones, about 77% of them appearing once. The specimen sequenced was memory CD4+ T cells sorted from blood. Noted subset: CD45RA-negative fraction. These receptor sequences come from a man aged 18-30 years in good health.

This CDR3 reads CASRTNIDSPLHF. The CDR3 DNA reads TGTGCCAGCAGGACTAATATAGATTCACCCCTCCACTTT. This chain links TRBV28 with TRBJ1-6; D ambiguous. CDR1 is MDHEN and CDR2 is SYDVKM in the germline V gene. Deletions cut 6 bases from V and 8 bases from J, with 11 bases between. This CDR3 has 13 amino acids.

This clone was observed a single time. The rearrangement joins TRBV15 to TRBJ1-2; D is perhaps TRBD1 (5 bases). Per germline, CDR1 LNHNV and CDR2 YYDKDF (reference sequence). V was cut by 5 bases and J by 2 bases, with 6 bases left in between. This CDR3 region has 12 residues. CDR3 region: CATSRGNYGYTF. The CDR3 coding sequence is TGTGCCACCAGCCGGGGCAACTATGGCTACACCTTC.

This clone was picked up a small number of times. The gene calls are TRBV2 and TRBJ1-2; weak D call: TRBD1 (5 bases). This CDR3 has 14 amino acids. V lost 7 bases to trimming and J lost 1 base, with 13 bases between them. Germline V gives CDR1 SNHLY, CDR2 FYNNEI. The CDR3 region has the DNA TGTGCCAGCACCCTGGACATATTTAACTATGGCTACACCTTC. This codes for CASTLDIFNYGYTF.

This chain uses TRBV5-1 with TRBJ2-5, with 11 bases that match TRBD1. Germline V lookup: CDR1 SGHRS, CDR2 YFSETQ. The V and J ends lost 4 bases and 4 bases, in that order; junction bases with no gene match: 3. The CDR3 contains 14 residues. The CDR3 loop is CASSVGTGGETQYF. CDR3 DNA: TGCGCCAGCAGCGTAGGGACAGGGGGAGAGACCCAGTACTTC. Combining the CDR3 with reference TRBV5-1 and TRBJ2-5 gives the whole variable domain KAGVTQTPRYLIKTRGQQVTLSCSPISGHRSVSWYQQTPGQGLQFLFEYFSETQRNKGNFPGRFSGRQFSNSRSEMNVSTLELGDSALYLCASSVGTGGETQYFGPGTRLLVL.

V and J are TRBV9 and TRBJ2-3; the D is unclear. Trimming took off 0 bases at V and 5 bases at J, with 7 bases between the two ends. Germline CDR1 and CDR2: SGDLS and YYNGEE. The CDR3 contains 13 residues. CDR3 DNA: TGTGCCAGCAGCGTAGCCCCCGGAGATACGCAGTATTTT. Its translation is CASSVAPGDTQYF. Combining the CDR3 with reference TRBV9 and TRBJ2-3 gives the whole variable domain DSGVTQTPKHLITATGQRVTLRCSPRSGDLSVYWYQQSLDQGLQFLIQYYNGEERAKGNILERFSAQQFPDLHSELNLSSLELGDSALYFCASSVAPGDTQYFGPGTRLTVL.

The V gene is TRBV6-1, the J gene TRBJ1-5; 8 bases align to TRBD1. The CDR3 runs 15 residues. The V and J ends lost 4 bases and 4 bases, in that order; junction bases with no gene match: 6. The germline V gene encodes CDR1 MNHNS and CDR2 SASEGT. The CDR3 DNA follows: TGTGCCAGCAGTGTACTGCACAGGGGGAATCAGCCCCAGCATTTT. Translating gives CASSVLHRGNQPQHF.

The chain links TRBV5-5 to TRBJ2-7; D unresolved. The CDR3 consists of 15 residues. Deletions cut 2 bases from V and 0 bases from J, with 12 bases between. CDR1 and CDR2 (germline): SGHKS, YYEKEE (reference sequence). DNA for the CDR3: TGTGCCAGCAGCTTTGGTCGGTTGAGCTCCTACGAGCAGTACTTC. Translated: CASSFGRLSSYEQYF.

This clone was seen a single time. The rearrangement uses TRBV7-2 and TRBJ2-1; TRBD1 agrees at 10 bases. The trim removed 2 bases at V and 7 bases at J, leaving 8 bases unmatched. The germline CDR1 and CDR2 sequences are SGHTA and FQGNSA. This CDR3 region has 16 residues. CDR3 protein: CASSLTTGGARNEQFF. The CDR3 DNA sequence: TGTGCCAGCAGCTTAACGACAGGGGGCGCCAGGAATGAGCAGTTCTTC. Together with reference TRBV7-2 and TRBJ2-1, the CDR3 gives the full variable domain: GAGVSQSPSNKVTEKGKDVELRCDPISGHTALYWYRQSLGQGLEFLIYFQGNSAPDKSGLPSDRFSAERTGGSVSTLTIQRTQQEDSAVYLCASSLTTGGARNEQFFGPGTRLTVL.

This clone has just one count. The same CDR3 arises from other DNA sequences in this sample as well. This sequence joins TRBV5-1 and TRBJ2-3, with D possibly TRBD2 on 5 matching bases. The CDR3 consists of 14 residues. Germline assignment: CDR1 SGHRS and CDR2 YFSETQ. Trimming pared 0 bases from V and 6 bases from J, leaving 11 bases between. In DNA, the CDR3 is TGCGCCAGCAGCTTGGGCGGGTTATCGGATACGCAGTATTTT. Translation gives CASSLGGLSDTQYF.

The gene calls are TRBV29-1 and TRBJ2-3, with 11 bases matching TRBD2. This CDR3 contains 17 residues. V shed 6 bases and J 3 bases; nucleotides not matched to a gene: 14. In germline, CDR1 is SQVTM, CDR2 ANQGSEA. The DNA of the CDR3 is TGCAGCGTCACCTCAAAGCCCGGGACTAGCGGAACAGATACGCAGTATTTT. This translates into CSVTSKPGTSGTDTQYF.

J is TRBJ2-1 and V is TRBV7-2, with unresolved D. In germline, CDR1 is SGHTA, CDR2 FQGNSA. This CDR3 contains 15 residues. Trimming took off 1 base at V and 7 bases at J, with 14 bases between the two ends. CDR3 DNA: TGTGCCAGCAGCTTAGAGTCGCTGGCGGAGAATGAGCAGTTCTTC. It translates to CASSLESLAENEQFF. The full variable domain, in which reference TRBV7-2 and TRBJ2-1 provide the parts outside the CDR3, is GAGVSQSPSNKVTEKGKDVELRCDPISGHTALYWYRQSLGQGLEFLIYFQGNSAPDKSGLPSDRFSAERTGGSVSTLTIQRTQQEDSAVYLCASSLESLAENEQFFGPGTRLTVL.

On this clone itself: Distinct nucleotide sequences in the sample also encode this CDR3. This chain joins TRBV4-3 and TRBJ2-7; D call uncertain. Trimming left V 3 bases short and J 0 bases short, with 9 bases between. The CDR3 runs to 14 residues. CDR1 and CDR2 (germline): LGHNA, YSLEER. The CDR3 is CASSQDPSSYEQYF. The CDR3 DNA follows: TGCGCCAGCAGCCAGGACCCGAGCTCCTACGAGCAGTACTTC.

This clone turned up a few times. The chain has TRBV29-1 and TRBJ1-4; possibly TRBD1 for D (6 bases). The V end lost 4 bases, the J end lost 8 bases, and 11 bases lay between the germline ends. This CDR3 contains 12 residues. Germline V CDR1 and CDR2: SQVTM, ANQGSEA. CDR3 region: CSVVMRGEKLFF. DNA of the CDR3: TGCAGCGTTGTCATGAGGGGGGAAAAACTGTTTTTT. Complete variable domain (other parts from reference TRBV29-1 and TRBJ1-4): SAVISQKPSRDICQRGTSLTIQCQVDSQVTMMFWYRQQPGQSLTLIATANQGSEATYESGFVIDKFPISRPNLTFSTLTVSNMSPEDSSIYLCSVVMRGEKLFFGSGTQLSVL.

V is TRBV29-1 and J is TRBJ1-1; D not certain. The CDR3 has 12 amino acids. V was shortened by 3 bases and J by 3 bases, with 8 bases between the two germline ends. Germline CDR1 SQVTM, CDR2 ANQGSEA. For the CDR3, the DNA is TGCAGCGTTGAGGGTAGGGACACTGAAGCTTTCTTT. This codes for CSVEGRDTEAFF.

Here the CDR3 reads CASSWQGYEQYF. In DNA form, the CDR3 reads TGTGCCAGCAGCTGGCAAGGGTACGAGCAGTACTTC. This rearrangement joins TRBV5-6 to TRBJ2-7, with D uncertain. Germline CDR1 is SGHDT and CDR2 is YYEEEE. CDR3 length: 12 amino acids. Trimming pared 3 bases from V and 4 bases from J, leaving 8 bases between. Full variable domain (outside the CDR3, taken from reference TRBV5-6 and TRBJ2-7): DAGVTQSPTHLIKTRGQQVTLRCSPKSGHDTVSWYQQALGQGPQFIFQYYEEEERQRGNFPDRFSGHQFPNYSSELNVNALLLGDSALYLCASSWQGYEQYFGPGTRLTVT.

The rearrangement uses TRBV7-9 and TRBJ1-1, with 7 bases fitting TRBD1. Germline loops: CDR1 SEHNR, CDR2 FQNEAQ (reference sequence). The CDR3 spans 13 residues. Unmatched junction bases numbered 3, after V lost 4 bases and J lost 4 bases. The CDR3 loop reads CASSSTGTTEAFF. The CDR3 bases are TGTGCCAGCAGCTCGACAGGGACCACTGAAGCTTTCTTT.

The rearrangement uses TRBV6-4 and TRBJ2-3; TRBD2 matches at 8 bases. The CDR3 runs 14 residues. V shed 6 bases, J shed 3 bases, and the junction held 5 bases outside the gene matches. Per the germline V gene, CDR1 is MRHNA and CDR2 is SNTAGT. In DNA, the CDR3 is TGTGCCAGCAGGGGACGGGGGGGGACAGATACGCAGTATTTT. Translation gives CASRGRGGTDTQYF.

Details on this clone: This sample also contains other DNA sequences that code for the same CDR3. The chain combines TRBV18 with TRBJ2-3; D not resolved. Germline V lookup: CDR1 KGHSH, CDR2 LQKENI. The CDR3 runs to 14 residues. Trimming took 0 bases from V and 4 from J, leaving 8 bases between them. The CDR3 sequence: CASSPPVGSDTQYF. The CDR3 DNA is TGTGCCAGCTCACCACCCGTTGGGTCAGATACGCAGTATTTT.

This clone was detected once. The genes are TRBV6-1 and TRBJ2-1, with TRBD2 identical over 11 bases. CDR3 size: 15 residues. CDR1 is MNHNS, CDR2 SASEGT, per germline. J lost 8 bases, V lost 6 bases, and 9 bases had no gene match. The CDR3 sequence is CASSPRLAGRYEQFF. The CDR3 DNA is TGTGCCAGCAGCCCCCGACTAGCGGGGAGGTATGAGCAGTTCTTC.

This chain joins TRBV4-3 and TRBJ1-4; weak D call: TRBD1 (5 bases). The CDR3 sequence is 15 residues long. Germline V gives CDR1 LGHNA, CDR2 YSLEER. V dropped 6 bases and J dropped 3 bases, with 14 bases sitting between them. In DNA, the CDR3 is TGCGCCAGCAGTAGAGCGACAGAGGCTAATGAAAAACTGTTTTTT. This sequence encodes CASSRATEANEKLFF.

The chain recombines TRBV13 with TRBJ2-5; 11 bases match TRBD1. The CDR3 covers 14 residues. From germline, CDR1 is PRHDT and CDR2 FYEKMQ (reference sequence). With 6 bases clipped from V and 5 bases from J, the junction kept 5 bases outside the gene matches. The CDR3 spells CASRGTGGGETQYF. CDR3 bases: TGTGCCAGCAGGGGGACAGGGGGAGGGGAGACCCAGTACTTC.

This clone was seen a handful of times. This sequence joins TRBV28 and TRBJ2-7; 10 nucleotides agree with TRBD1. This CDR3 contains 15 residues. Germline V gene data show CDR1 as MDHEN and CDR2 as SYDVKM. Unmatched junction bases numbered 9, after V lost 4 bases and J lost 6 bases. CDR3 residues: CASSSFRDRGSEQYF. The CDR3 region has the DNA TGTGCCAGCAGTTCGTTCCGGGACAGGGGATCCGAGCAGTACTTC.

The chain is built from TRBV21-1 and TRBJ2-7; the D call TRBD2 from the table was never checked on the DNA. TRBV21-1 represents a pseudogene. This CDR3 is built from 16 residues. CDR3 region: CASSKPRPNSGYEQYF. The CDR3, as DNA: TGTGCCAGCAGCAAACCGCGTCCGAATTCGGGATACGAGCAGTACTTC.

This chain joins TRBV7-9 and TRBJ2-1; no reliable D call. The CDR3 has 11 residues. The V and J ends lost 7 bases and 7 bases respectively, with 8 bases between them. Germline values: CDR1 SEHNR, CDR2 FQNEAQ (reference sequence). CDR3 protein: CASKGPNEQFF. CDR3 nucleotide sequence: TGTGCCAGCAAAGGACCTAATGAGCAGTTCTTC.

The V call is TRBV10-3, the J call TRBJ2-2; tentatively, D is TRBD2 (5 bases). This CDR3 comprises 13 residues. Looked up from germline, CDR1 is ENHRY and CDR2 is SYGVKD. V was shortened by 10 bases and J by 0 bases, with 9 bases between the two germline ends. The CDR3 protein is CATRAPNTGELFF. In nucleotides, the CDR3 is TGTGCCACGCGGGCCCCGAACACCGGGGAGCTGTTTTTT.

The chain recombines TRBV6-5 with TRBJ1-1, with D perhaps matching TRBD1 (5 bases). Germline V CDR1 and CDR2: MNHEY, SVGAGI. The CDR3 sequence is 13 residues long. V lost 2 bases to trimming and J lost 5 bases, with 9 bases between them. The CDR3 is CASSYRGGTEAFF. CDR3 coding DNA: TGTGCCAGCAGTTACAGGGGCGGGACTGAAGCTTTCTTT.

The chain joins TRBV5-4 to TRBJ2-3; no firm D call. The ends were cut back, 1 base at V and 6 bases at J, with 9 bases in the middle. The CDR3 has 13 residues. Germline assignment: CDR1 SGHNT and CDR2 YYREEE (reference sequence). This chain's CDR3 is CASSLMGWDTQYF. The CDR3 nucleotides are TGTGCCAGCAGCTTGATGGGTTGGGATACGCAGTATTTT.

The rearrangement links TRBV5-1 to TRBJ1-3, with D possibly TRBD1 on 6 matching bases. This CDR3 has 14 residues. Germline V CDR1 and CDR2: SGHRS, YFSETQ. V was shortened by 3 bases and J by 4 bases, with 11 bases between the two germline ends. In nucleotides, the CDR3 is TGCGCCAGCAGCTCAGGGGCGGACGGAAACACCATATATTTT. It specifies CASSSGADGNTIYF.

This chain uses TRBV2 with TRBJ1-1; 7 positions match TRBD1. J lost 5 bases, V lost 10 bases, and 10 bases had no gene match. CDR3 size: 13 residues. Germline V CDR1 and CDR2: SNHLY, FYNNEI. DNA for the CDR3: TGTGCCACCCGAACAGGGGTTCAGACTGAAGCTTTCTTT. This encodes CATRTGVQTEAFF.

The chain combines TRBV7-3 with TRBJ2-1; the D gene is possibly TRBD2 (5 bases). In germline, CDR1 is SGHTA, CDR2 FQGTGA. Between the trimmed V and J ends, which lost 5 bases and 5 bases, there was a span of 13 bases. The CDR3 contains 14 residues. This CDR3 reads CASSASTKNNEQFF. The CDR3 nucleotides are TGTGCCAGCAGCGCCTCGACTAAAAACAATGAGCAGTTCTTC. The whole variable domain, remainder taken from reference TRBV7-3 and TRBJ2-1, is GAGVSQTPSNKVTEKGKYVELRCDPISGHTALYWYRQSLGQGPEFLIYFQGTGAADDSGLPNDRFFAVRPEGSVSTLKIQRTERGDSAVYLCASSASTKNNEQFFGPGTRLTVL.